A selection of T cell receptor beta chains follows, all from one sample in a study of neurological immune-mediated disorders. TCRdb processed the 5' RACE reads anew with MiXCR; each CDR3 protein has one entry. The profile shows tens of thousands of distinct CDR3 sequences, 10% to 15% of them singletons. The material sequenced was PBMCs. The receptors derive from a woman aged 55-75 years with HTLV-1-associated myelopathy (HAM/TSP). Both conserved end residues are part of each CDR3. The D gene is left open where the match is weak. Clone size is stated in some rows and not others, as once, few, many or a class when expanded.

size	V	J	D	CDR3	DNA
many	TRBV20-1	TRBJ1-1	TRBD1	CSATRGKAFF	TGCAGTGCCACCAGGGGGAAGGCTTTCTTT
.	TRBV7-8	TRBJ1-1	TRBD1	CASSLDRLLNTEAFF	TGTGCCAGCAGCTTGGACAGGCTATTGAACACTGAAGCTTTCTTT
few	TRBV6-6	TRBJ2-3	TRBD2	CACRSGTSTDTQYF	TGTGCCTGCCGTAGCGGGACTAGCACAGATACGCAGTATTTT
few	TRBV19	TRBJ1-5	.	CASSGRVDQPQHF	TGTGCCAGTAGTGGCAGGGTGGATCAGCCCCAGCATTTT
many	TRBV5-1	TRBJ2-1	TRBD1	CASSTDRGQGINEQFF	TGCGCCAGCAGCACTGACAGGGGGCAAGGTATAAATGAGCAGTTCTTC
many	TRBV5-1	TRBJ2-7	.	CASSLKPGPNYEQYF	TGCGCCAGCAGCTTGAAGCCCGGACCTAACTACGAGCAGTACTTC
many	TRBV5-1	TRBJ2-7	.	CASSSGQNYYEQYF	TGCGCCAGCAGCTCAGGACAGAACTACTACGAGCAGTACTTC
many	TRBV20-1	TRBJ1-1	.	CSASLGGGAFF	TGCAGTGCTAGCCTGGGGGGTGGGGCTTTCTTT
many	TRBV4-2	TRBJ1-2	.	CASSQDEGGDYGYTF	TGTGCCAGCAGCCAAGATGAGGGAGGCGACTATGGCTACACCTTC
many	TRBV20-1	TRBJ2-2	TRBD2	CSARRGGHVDGELFF	TGCAGTGCTAGGCGGGGGGGCCATGTGGACGGGGAGCTGTTTTTT
many	TRBV6-1	TRBJ1-6	TRBD1	CASSDGTGGANSPLHF	TGTGCCAGCAGTGACGGGACAGGGGGTGCGAATTCACCCCTCCACTTT
many	TRBV7-2	TRBJ2-1	.	CASSLLRAGEQFF	TGTGCCAGCAGCTTACTAAGGGCCGGGGAGCAGTTCTTC